Listed here are 30 T cell receptor beta chains from one sample, sequenced in a study of read filtering for tumor transcriptome and immune sequencing. Molecular barcoded adaptors covering alpha/delta and beta/gamma chains were used on about 0.4 ug RNA. TCRdb fed the reads into MiXCR, producing one record per CDR3 protein. The sample has about 27,000 distinct CDR3 sequences; 13% to 15% are singletons. Sequences were obtained from a population of CD138-negative cells sorted from bone marrow. The source of these receptors is a donor aged 40 or older with multiple myeloma.

In its sample, this clonotype was seen many times. DNA for the CDR3: TGTGCCAGCAGTACCAGCTGCGAGCAGTACTTC. This codes for CASSTSCEQYF. V and J are TRBV2 and TRBJ2-7; D call uncertain. V lost 5 bases and J 6 bases, leaving 8 bases between the germline ends. Germline CDR1 reads SNHLY; CDR2 reads FYNNEI. The CDR3 is 11 residues long.

This clonotype appeared many times. The chain joins TRBV9 to TRBJ2-7, with a weak D call TRBD2 (5 bases). The CDR3 is 15 residues long. Trimming shortened V by 0 bases and J by 2 bases, and 12 bases separated the two germline ends. Per germline, CDR1 SGDLS and CDR2 YYNGEE. DNA for the CDR3: TGTGCCAGCAGCGTAGGAGGGTCTAGGGCCTACGAGCAGTACTTC. Protein: CASSVGGSRAYEQYF.

This clonotype was seen ten or more times. The chain is built from TRBV9 and TRBJ2-4; a possible D gene is TRBD1 (5 bases). The ends were cut back, 1 base at V and 6 bases at J, with 14 bases in the middle. Germline V gene lookup returns CDR1 SGDLS and CDR2 YYNGEE. The CDR3 totals 15 residues. CDR3 loop: CASSVTDSIRNIQYF. In DNA form, the CDR3 reads TGTGCCAGCAGCGTAACTGACAGTATTAGAAACATTCAGTACTTC.

This clonotype was counted many times. The chain links TRBV11-2 to TRBJ2-7; D perhaps matches TRBD2 (6 bases). Germline CDR1 and CDR2: SGHAT and FQNNGV. Trimming took off 6 bases at V and 2 bases at J, with 17 bases between the two ends. This CDR3 has 15 amino acids. The CDR3 bases are TGTGCCAGCAGACCGTCCGGGACTCCTGCCTACGAGCAGTACTTC. Protein product: CASRPSGTPAYEQYF.

This clonotype was found many times. The J gene is TRBJ2-1, the V gene TRBV30; D is perhaps TRBD2 (6 bases). Germline values: CDR1 GTSNPN, CDR2 SVGIG (reference sequence). The germline V and J ends were trimmed by 2 bases and 1 base, with 9 bases remaining between them. The CDR3 is 14 amino acids. CDR3 sequence: CAWSSGGSYNEQFF. The CDR3 DNA is TGTGCCTGGAGTTCCGGGGGTTCCTACAATGAGCAGTTCTTC.

The chain combines TRBV23-1 with TRBJ2-3; 7 bases are shared with TRBD2. TRBV23-1 is reported as an ORF; its role is uncertain. V was clipped by 3 bases and J by 0 bases; unmatched bases: 6. The CDR3 is 16 residues long. The CDR3: CASSHLGGTSTDTQYF. DNA of the CDR3: TGCGCCAGCAGTCATTTGGGGGGGACTAGCACAGATACGCAGTATTTT.

This clonotype was found many times. The CDR3 sequence is CASSLVGETQYF. The CDR3 DNA is TGTGCCAGCAGCTTAGTGGGTGAGACCCAGTACTTC. The V and J genes are TRBV11-3 and TRBJ2-5; no clear D. The CDR3 is 12 residues long. The V gene lost 1 base and the J gene lost 5 bases, with 5 bases spanning the gap. CDR1 SGHNT and CDR2 YENEEA come from the germline V gene.

This clonotype occurred many times. The chain joins TRBV20-1 to TRBJ2-1; D might be TRBD1 (5 bases). Trimming removed 1 base from V and 9 bases from J, with 13 bases in between. CDR1 and CDR2 (germline): DFQATT, SNEGSKA (reference sequence). CDR3 length: 13 residues. CDR3 protein: CSARGSAQGEQFF. The CDR3 DNA reads as TGCAGTGCTAGAGGGTCAGCCCAGGGTGAGCAGTTCTTC.

This clonotype was observed many times. V gene TRBV6-1 combines with J gene TRBJ1-5; TRBD1 matches 8 bases. The ends lost 10 bases at V and 0 bases at J; junction bases unmatched: 5. Per germline, CDR1 MNHNS and CDR2 SASEGT. The CDR3 runs 14 residues. The CDR3 DNA sequence: TGTGCCACCAGGACAGGGCTTAGCAATCAGCCCCAGCATTTT. It yields the protein CATRTGLSNQPQHF.

This clonotype was detected ten times or more. The chain uses TRBV20-1 and TRBJ2-5; D ambiguous. The CDR3 spans 13 residues. Trimming took off 2 bases at V and 4 bases at J, with 11 bases between the two ends. Looked up from germline, CDR1 is DFQATT and CDR2 is SNEGSKA (reference sequence). CDR3 loop: CSARNQDGETQYF. CDR3 bases: TGCAGTGCTAGAAACCAGGACGGAGAGACCCAGTACTTC.

This clonotype was counted at least ten times. The CDR3: CASSADGQRIYEQYF. CDR3 sequence (DNA): TGCGCCAGCAGCGCGGACGGACAGAGAATCTACGAGCAGTACTTC. The V call is TRBV5-1, the J call TRBJ2-7; tentative D call: TRBD1 (6 bases). Germline loops: CDR1 SGHRS, CDR2 YFSETQ. Trimming cost V 4 bases and J 3 bases, with 17 bases left between them. This CDR3 is 15 amino acids long. Variable domain in full (rest from reference TRBV5-1 and TRBJ2-7): KAGVTQTPRYLIKTRGQQVTLSCSPISGHRSVSWYQQTPGQGLQFLFEYFSETQRNKGNFPGRFSGRQFSNSRSEMNVSTLELGDSALYLCASSADGQRIYEQYFGPGTRLTVT.

This clonotype showed up many times. This chain uses TRBV20-1 with TRBJ2-2, with 8 nucleotides matching TRBD2. CDR3 length equals 16 residues. V was clipped by 0 bases and J by 1 base; unmatched bases: 4. Germline CDR1 DFQATT, CDR2 SNEGSKA (reference sequence). This CDR3 is CSARDGGRQNTGELFF. The CDR3, as DNA: TGCAGTGCTAGAGATGGCGGGAGGCAGAACACCGGGGAGCTGTTTTTT.

This clonotype was observed at least ten times. The chain uses TRBV5-1 and TRBJ2-7; 8 bases are shared with TRBD2. The CDR3 consists of 19 residues. The junction had 16 bases not matched to a gene; V was cut back by 1 base and J by 1 base. CDR1 SGHRS and CDR2 YFSETQ come from the germline V gene. For the CDR3, the DNA is TGCGCCAGCAGCTTGAGAGAGAATCCCCAAAGCGGGAGTTCCTACGAGCAGTACTTC. Protein sequence: CASSLRENPQSGSSYEQYF. Filled out from reference TRBV5-1 and TRBJ2-7, the complete variable domain reads KAGVTQTPRYLIKTRGQQVTLSCSPISGHRSVSWYQQTPGQGLQFLFEYFSETQRNKGNFPGRFSGRQFSNSRSEMNVSTLELGDSALYLCASSLRENPQSGSSYEQYFGPGTRLTVT.

This clonotype was picked up many times. The chain uses TRBV28 and TRBJ2-7, with 7 bases aligning to TRBD2. CDR1 MDHEN and CDR2 SYDVKM come from the germline V gene. V trimming: 5 bases; J trimming: 3 bases; junction bases outside the gene matches: 7. CDR3 length equals 14 residues. CDR3 amino acids: CASSPPSGVYEQYF. CDR3 in DNA: TGTGCCAGCAGTCCGCCTAGCGGAGTCTACGAGCAGTACTTC.

There are a few counts of this clonotype. The chain has TRBV12-3 or TRBV12-4 and TRBJ1-5; maybe TRBD1 (5 bases). V was pared by 5 bases and J by 4 bases, with 12 bases between. The CDR3 is 14 residues long. The DNA of the CDR3 is TGTGCCAGCAGTCTGACGGACATTAATCAGCCCCAGCATTTT. It codes for CASSLTDINQPQHF.

A few counts support this clonotype. This chain links TRBV20-1 with TRBJ1-1; a possible D gene is TRBD1 (5 bases). V dropped 1 base and J dropped 5 bases, with 17 bases sitting between them. Germline CDR1 DFQATT, CDR2 SNEGSKA (reference sequence). The CDR3 runs 15 residues. The CDR3 spells CSARVGRGSGTEAFF. In nucleotides, the CDR3 is TGCAGTGCTAGAGTTGGGAGGGGAAGTGGAACTGAAGCTTTCTTT.

The table lists this clonotype with many counts. The gene calls are TRBV18 and TRBJ2-1, with D perhaps TRBD2 (5 bases). Per germline, CDR1 KGHSH and CDR2 LQKENI. Trimming removed 0 bases at V and 3 bases at J, with 9 bases between. This CDR3 contains 15 residues. Written as DNA, the CDR3 is TGTGCCAGCTCACCACCGTCGGGGAGCTACAATGAGCAGTTCTTC. Encoded protein: CASSPPSGSYNEQFF. The whole variable domain, remainder taken from reference TRBV18 and TRBJ2-1, is NAGVMQNPRHLVRRRGQEARLRCSPMKGHSHVYWYRQLPEEGLKFMVYLQKENIIDESGMPKERFSAEFPKEGPSILRIQQVVRGDSAAYFCASSPPSGSYNEQFFGPGTRLTVL.

There are many counts of this clonotype. This sequence joins TRBV6-5 and TRBJ2-2, with 7 positions matching TRBD1. There are 16 residues in the CDR3. Germline CDR1 is MNHEY and CDR2 is SVGAGI. V lost 6 bases and J lost 0; bases outside the gene matches: 7. This chain's CDR3 is CASSSTGTANTGELFF. The CDR3 DNA sequence: TGTGCCAGCAGCTCAACCGGGACAGCGAACACCGGGGAGCTGTTTTTT.

In this sample, this clonotype turned up many times. The chain couples TRBV7-9 to TRBJ2-7; 10 bases agree with TRBD2. V lost 5 bases, J lost 2 bases, and 6 bases stayed unmatched. The length of the CDR3 is 15 residues. Germline V lookup: CDR1 SEHNR, CDR2 FQNEAQ (reference sequence). CDR3 in amino acids: CASSIRTSGTYEQYF. The CDR3 coding sequence is TGTGCCAGCAGCATAAGGACTAGCGGAACCTACGAGCAGTACTTC.

The chain is built from TRBV19 and TRBJ2-5; D unclear. Germline V gives CDR1 LNHDA, CDR2 SQIVND (reference sequence). The length of the CDR3 is 13 residues. V was shortened by 3 bases and J by 2 bases, with 7 bases between the two germline ends. This CDR3 reads CASSMGRQETQYF. DNA of the CDR3: TGTGCCAGTAGTATGGGCAGGCAAGAGACCCAGTACTTC. Filled out from reference TRBV19 and TRBJ2-5, the complete variable domain reads DGGITQSPKYLFRKEGQNVTLSCEQNLNHDAMYWYRQDPGQGLRLIYYSQIVNDFQKGDIAEGYSVSREKKESFPLTVTSAQKNPTAFYLCASSMGRQETQYFGPGTRLLVL.

This clonotype was seen ten or more times. The chain combines TRBV6-2 or TRBV6-3 with TRBJ2-4, with 8 bases identical to TRBD1. CDR3 size: 15 residues. CDR1 and CDR2 (germline): MNHEY, SVGEGT. The ends lost 2 bases at V and 4 bases at J; junction bases unmatched: 4. The chain's CDR3 is CASSYRTGTKNIQYF. The DNA of the CDR3 is TGTGCCAGCAGTTACCGGACAGGGACTAAAAACATTCAGTACTTC.

This clonotype has a count of ten or more. The chain is built from TRBV6-6 and TRBJ1-2, with D perhaps matching TRBD1 (6 bases). CDR3 length equals 15 residues. Trimming removed 5 bases from V and 2 bases from J, with 15 bases in between. Germline CDR1 MNHNY, CDR2 SVGAGI (reference sequence). CDR3 sequence: CASSHPTGQNYGYTF. The CDR3, as DNA: TGTGCCAGCAGTCACCCGACCGGACAGAACTATGGCTACACCTTC.

This clonotype was observed many times. V is TRBV19 and J is TRBJ1-1, with 8 bases matching TRBD1. Germline V gene sequence: CDR1 LNHDA, CDR2 SQIVND (reference sequence). The CDR3 is 12 amino acids. The ends lost 9 bases at V and 9 bases at J; junction bases unmatched: 9. The CDR3 DNA follows: TGTGCCAGCGATCCCGGGACAGGAAAAGCTTTCTTT. This gives the protein CASDPGTGKAFF.

This clonotype was seen at least ten times. This chain links TRBV3-1 with TRBJ2-3, with D uncertain. Per germline, CDR1 LGHDT and CDR2 YNNKEL (reference sequence). The CDR3 extends over 14 amino acids. Between the trimmed V and J ends, which lost 0 bases and 6 bases, there was a span of 10 bases. The CDR3 DNA reads TGTGCCAGCAGCCAAGACAGCCGACGGGATACGCAGTATTTT. It specifies CASSQDSRRDTQYF.

This clonotype was found many times. The chain joins TRBV2 to TRBJ1-5; D is uncertain. With 0 bases removed from V and 3 bases from J, the gap between germline ends came to 9 bases. The CDR3 spans 15 residues. Germline assignment: CDR1 SNHLY and CDR2 FYNNEI. The CDR3 region has the DNA TGTGCCAGCAGTGAAGCAGGAGGGAACAATCAGCCCCAGCATTTT. It yields the protein CASSEAGGNNQPQHF.

This clonotype came up many times. The gene calls are TRBV20-1 and TRBJ2-7, with D tentatively TRBD1 or TRBD2 (5 bases each). The V gene's germline CDR1 is DFQATT and CDR2 SNEGSKA (reference sequence). Trimming shortened V by 0 bases and J by 2 bases, and 8 bases separated the two germline ends. This CDR3 has 13 residues. CDR3 coding DNA: TGCAGTGCTAGAGACGGGGCTACCTACGAGCAGTACTTC. This sequence encodes CSARDGATYEQYF.

V gene TRBV2 combines with J gene TRBJ2-7; 7 bases match TRBD1. Germline V gene sequence: CDR1 SNHLY, CDR2 FYNNEI. The CDR3 covers 15 residues. J lost 0 bases, V lost 5 bases, and 7 bases had no gene match. Written as DNA, the CDR3 is TGTGCCAGCAGTACCCTGGGGACAGCCTCCTACGAGCAGTACTTC. Translated, it gives CASSTLGTASYEQYF.

This clonotype has a count of ten or more. This chain connects TRBV7-2 to TRBJ2-5; 10 nucleotides match TRBD2. V gave up 4 bases and J gave up 6 bases; unmatched junction bases: 5. Germline lookup yields CDR1 SGHTA and CDR2 FQGNSA. The CDR3 loop spans 14 amino acids. For the CDR3, the DNA is TGTGCCAGCAGCTCTAGCGGGAGACAGAAGACCCAGTACTTC. It codes for CASSSSGRQKTQYF.

In its sample, this clonotype was seen many times. The V gene is TRBV15, the J gene TRBJ2-5; 13 nucleotides align to TRBD2. The germline CDR1 and CDR2 sequences are LNHNV and YYDKDF (reference sequence). After removal of 5 bases from V and 4 bases from J, the junction contained 1 base not matched to a gene. The CDR3 has 14 residues. CDR3 loop: CATSRTSGRETQYF. The CDR3 bases are TGTGCCACCAGCCGGACTAGCGGGAGAGAGACCCAGTACTTC.

This clonotype was seen repeatedly, ten times or more. The chain links TRBV2 to TRBJ2-1; maybe TRBD2 (5 bases). Per germline, CDR1 SNHLY and CDR2 FYNNEI. The CDR3 loop spans 18 amino acids. V gave up 2 bases and J gave up 0 bases, with 17 bases separating them. The CDR3 reads CASSENGLRVSSYNEQFF. For the CDR3, the DNA is TGTGCCAGCAGTGAAAACGGTTTGCGGGTGAGCTCCTACAATGAGCAGTTCTTC.